This T cell receptor beta chain was observed in a study of blood T cells in healthy people across ages (dated by TCRdb to the mid-2010s). In terms of the full investigation: In model experiments, template switching captured about one uniquely barcoded TCR beta cDNA molecule for every two T cells. Age-related changes in TCR beta repertoire diversity were measured in the study by deep sequencing normalized with unique cDNA molecular identifiers. The donors were split into four age groups: young (average 16 years), middle-aged (39), aged (approximately 60) and long-lived (about 82). Using the same blood draw, the study looked at two additional independent replicas of 1 million unique cDNA reads for two donors, one aged 18 to 30 and the other aged 80 or older.

CDR1 is given as SGHKS and CDR2 as YYEKEE, both from the germline V gene (reference sequence). The germline V and J ends show losses of 2 bases and 8 bases respectively, and no gene match explains 5 bases of the junction. CDR3 length: 14 amino acids, cysteine to phenylalanine. Only the CDR3 DNA stays, 42 bases, in frame from base 1. Systemically healthy Caucasian individuals from Russia, around 38 in total and aged roughly 6 to 100 years, were included as donors. Approximately 10 milliliters of peripheral blood were collected from each donor into EDTA-treated Vacutainer tubes. Ficoll-Paque density-gradient centrifugation was used to isolate PBMCs, with at least 7 million obtained per sample. Total RNA was extracted from PBMCs with Trizol reagent, with at least 6 micrograms obtained per sample. For every donor, flow cytometry on a PBMC aliquot measured the percentage of naive CD45RAhigh/CD27high T cells.

Beyond this particular receptor, the publication reports: As age increased, observed TCR beta diversity per million T cells dropped in a roughly linear way, and a significant reduction was already evident by age approximately 40. Compared with the aged group, the long-lived group had more naive CD4+ T cells, fewer expanded clones and increased TCR diversity, a pattern suggesting age selection. Conclusive comparison of naive and antigen-experienced compartments was prevented by the profiling of bulk unsorted PBMCs. Total diversity estimates from one million sequenced T cells were considered lower bounds and underestimates. The percentage of naive T cells measured by flow cytometry correlated strongly with observed TCR beta diversity. The CMV infection status of donors was not known, potentially confounding age-related changes in expanded clonotypes.

The method was 5' RACE. Sequencing was performed on an Illumina HiSeq 2500. The second PCR ran for roughly 6 to 11 cycles and used a J-beta primer mix along with a sample-barcoded 5' primer. Each TCR beta cDNA molecule received a unique molecular identifier from a template-switch 5' adaptor carrying 12 random nucleotides. Each sample yielded at least 2.5 million CDR3-containing paired-end reads. All of the RNA was converted into first-strand cDNA using the Mint cDNA synthesis kit, with a TRBC-specific oligonucleotide serving as the primer. After uracil-DNA glycosylase treatment, a first 18-cycle PCR used universal primers M1SS and BC2_uni_R on all cDNA. The original pipeline was this. For normalization, 1 million high-quality reads were randomly selected from each sample, with every read carrying a distinct molecular identifier. Instead of being binned into consensus sequences, reads that shared molecular identifiers were thrown out. MiTCR, run with a Q25 quality threshold and the strictest error-elimination algorithm, handled CDR3 identification, clonotype clustering and error correction. Lower-bound total TCR beta diversity was estimated with a nonparametric unseen species model using Euler transformation. TCRdb applied fastp at Q25 and MiXCR to the public reads, then kept only in-frame beta chains. Under each unique CDR3 protein, matching rows form one entry showing the most common genes and DNA. The V and J calls were determined by TCRdb, not by the authors. Counted in this sample were 1 million or so distinct CDR3 sequences; under 30% of them appeared once. The ten most abundant clones make up 0.65% to 0.95% of the sample.

On this clonotype itself: Its antigen specificity is not known. No base quality values were provided; no much bigger clone lies one nucleotide off.

In addition, the sample was reused for a study of T cells of mothers and their children. The second investigation adds: Nine systemically healthy Caucasian individuals served as donors, namely three mothers together with their six children. cDNA synthesis consumed the entire amount of extracted RNA, loaded at about 1.6 ug RNA in each 15 ul reaction. In the second PCR, the M1S primer added sample barcodes and 2-4 random nucleotides. Over 9.5 million TCR beta CDR3 reads were obtained for each mother, and 2.7 million or so reads were obtained for each child. TCR recombination output is similarly shaped by thymic selection in related and unrelated pairs, with a minor effect exerted by inherited differences. Normalized repertoire overlap was always slightly but never significantly higher in related than unrelated mother-child pairs. No persistent microchimeric T cell clones were detected, at a sensitivity of around 97 clones per million clonotypes. To look for features that set related mother-child pairs apart from unrelated individuals, the researchers ran deep NGS to compare the TCR beta repertoires of mothers and children. The mean age was around 42 +/- 4 years for the mothers and about 10 +/- 4 years for the children. After adapter ligation was performed with NEBNext reagents, the libraries were sequenced on an Illumina HiSeq 2000 with 100+100 nt paired-end reads. Mother and child libraries were prepared a month apart and sequenced in separate runs to prevent cross-contamination. Between roughly 500,000 and 2,300,000 distinct TCR beta clonotypes were identified per donor. Naive TCR beta clonotypes were estimated from low-frequency clonotypes matched to each donor's FACS-determined naive share, without sorting.

This TCR came from a girl aged 2 to 9 in good health. This chain is built from TRBV5-5 and TRBJ1-4; the central 8 bases match TRBD1. Sequencing input: blood. The CDR3 reads CASSFQGAQEKLFF. The sequence in DNA is TGTGCCAGCAGCTTTCAGGGGGCGCAAGAAAAACTGTTTTTT.